Below, 28 T cell receptor beta chains from the same sample are listed, as sequenced in a study of shared clonotypes between healthy human individuals. Clones were read by immunoSEQ multiplex PCR, and TCRdb kept only the in-frame ones, dropping some. Among about 360,000 clones, 73% were seen once, and the ten largest hold 8% to 13%. Specimen: memory CD4+ T cells sorted from blood. This sample's subset: CD45RA-negative fraction. Receptors originate from a man aged 30 to 39 in good health.

About this clone: The same CDR3 can be traced to other DNA sequences in this sample. J is TRBJ2-5 and V is TRBV2; TRBD1 agrees at 9 bases. With 6 bases clipped from V and 4 bases from J, the junction kept 6 bases outside the gene matches. Germline V lookup: CDR1 SNHLY, CDR2 FYNNEI. The length of the CDR3 is 14 residues. CDR3 DNA: TGTGCCAGCAGAGCGGACAGGGGTGGAGAGACCCAGTACTTC. This translates into CASRADRGGETQYF.

This clone is a singleton in its sample. The CDR3 DNA reads TGTGCCAGCAGTCAGACTAGCGGAGAAGAGACCCAGTACTTC. It yields the protein CASSQTSGEETQYF. This chain joins TRBV5-4 and TRBJ2-5, with 9 bases that match TRBD2. The germline CDR1 and CDR2 sequences are SGHNT and YYREEE (reference sequence). The CDR3 covers 14 residues. Germline trimming cut 5 bases from V and 3 bases from J; bases unmatched to any gene: 5.

As DNA, the CDR3 is TGTGCCATCAGTGCAGTAGACTACGAGCAGTACTTC. The encoded protein is CAISAVDYEQYF. The chain recombines TRBV10-3 with TRBJ2-7; D not resolved. Trimming cost V 4 bases and J 3 bases, with 7 bases left between them. In germline, CDR1 is ENHRY, CDR2 SYGVKD. The CDR3 is 12 amino acids.

This sequence joins TRBV6-5 and TRBJ1-2, with D possibly matching TRBD1 (5 bases). Per germline, CDR1 MNHEY and CDR2 SVGAGI. With 2 bases removed from V and 4 bases from J, the gap between germline ends came to 8 bases. CDR3 size: 13 residues. The CDR3 protein is CASSYDGTYGYTF. The CDR3 nucleotides read TGTGCCAGCAGTTACGATGGGACCTATGGCTACACCTTC.

The chain uses TRBV19 and TRBJ1-1, with D unclear. The CDR3 sequence is 15 residues long. The V gene lost 4 bases and the J gene lost 0 bases, with 12 bases spanning the gap. Per germline, CDR1 LNHDA and CDR2 SQIVND (reference sequence). This CDR3 is CASSRSRMMNTEAFF. The DNA of the CDR3 is TGTGCCAGTAGTAGGAGTAGGATGATGAACACTGAAGCTTTCTTT.

The chain carries TRBV5-5 and TRBJ2-7; a weak D match, TRBD1 (5 bases). The V end was cut by 4 bases, the J end by 4 bases, with 12 bases between. Germline V gene data show CDR1 as SGHKS and CDR2 as YYEKEE (reference sequence). The CDR3 loop spans 13 amino acids. The CDR3 region has the DNA TGTGCCAGCAGCATCCGACAGACATACGAGCAGTACTTC. Its protein product is CASSIRQTYEQYF.

V is TRBV6-1 and J is TRBJ2-7; 8 nucleotides agree with TRBD1. The CDR3 covers 14 residues. After removal of 2 bases from V and 6 bases from J, the junction contained 6 bases not matched to a gene. CDR1 and CDR2 (germline): MNHNS, SASEGT. The DNA for the CDR3 is TGTGCCAGCAGTGAAACCGGACAGGGCCGCGAGCAGTACTTC. The encoded protein is CASSETGQGREQYF.

The V call is TRBV27, the J call TRBJ2-7; 11 bases fit TRBD2. V dropped 5 bases and J dropped 4; count of bases not matched to a gene: 7. The CDR3 contains 15 residues. Germline values: CDR1 MNHEY, CDR2 SMNVEV (reference sequence). The CDR3 sequence: CASSPAGLAAYEQYF. The CDR3 bases are TGTGCCAGCAGTCCCGCGGGACTAGCGGCGTACGAGCAGTACTTC.

This chain joins TRBV10-3 and TRBJ1-2, with TRBD1 identical over 8 bases. V shed 10 bases, J shed 7 bases, and the junction held 14 bases outside the gene matches. CDR1 is ENHRY, CDR2 SYGVKD, per germline. This CDR3 region has 14 residues. In DNA, the CDR3 is TGTGCCACTTCTGATCCGGACAGGGCTGGTGGCTACACCTTC. Protein: CATSDPDRAGGYTF.

The V gene is TRBV18, the J gene TRBJ1-1; TRBD1 matches at 8 bases. Germline V lookup: CDR1 KGHSH, CDR2 LQKENI. V was clipped by 4 bases and J by 5 bases; unmatched bases: 6. This CDR3 region has 14 residues. CDR3 in DNA: TGTGCCAGCTCACGGGGGACAGGTGGGACTGAAGCTTTCTTT. It is translated as CASSRGTGGTEAFF.

The CDR3 loop is CASTRLAATGELFF. The CDR3 DNA reads as TGCGCCAGCACTCGGCTAGCAGCCACCGGGGAGCTGTTTTTT. The V and J genes are TRBV5-1 and TRBJ2-2; D possibly corresponds to TRBD2 (5 bases). Germline V gives CDR1 SGHRS, CDR2 YFSETQ. The CDR3 runs to 14 residues. Trimming shortened V by 6 bases and J by 4 bases, and 13 bases separated the two germline ends.

The rearrangement uses TRBV15 and TRBJ2-7; 7 bases are shared with TRBD1. J gave up 3 bases and V 3 bases, and 5 bases lay outside the gene matches. The CDR3 runs 14 residues. Germline values: CDR1 LNHNV, CDR2 YYDKDF (reference sequence). CDR3 protein: CATSRDRIIYEQYF. CDR3 in DNA: TGTGCCACCAGCAGGGACAGGATTATCTACGAGCAGTACTTC. Supplemented by reference TRBV15 and TRBJ2-7, the full variable domain reads DAMVIQNPRYQVTQFGKPVTLSCSQTLNHNVMYWYQQKSSQAPKLLFHYYDKDFNNEADTPDNFQSRRPNTSFCFLDIRSPGLGDTAMYLCATSRDRIIYEQYFGPGTRLTVT.

The chain employs TRBV7-7 and TRBJ2-7; tentatively, D is TRBD2 (6 bases). With 5 bases removed from V and 5 bases from J, the gap between germline ends came to 16 bases. Germline V lookup: CDR1 SSHAT, CDR2 FNYEAQ (reference sequence). The length of the CDR3 is 14 residues. The CDR3 loop reads CASSRTGLLDEQYF. As DNA, the CDR3 is TGTGCCAGCAGCCGCACCGGACTACTGGACGAGCAGTACTTC.

This clone occurred once. DNA of the CDR3: TGCGCCAGCAGCCTGACAGCTGACACTGAAGCTTTCTTT. Translated: CASSLTADTEAFF. The chain combines TRBV10-1 with TRBJ1-1; possibly TRBD1 for D (5 bases). Germline CDR1 reads WNHNN; CDR2 reads SYGVQD (reference sequence). This CDR3 is built from 13 residues. V lost 6 bases and J lost 3, with 11 bases in between.

This chain links TRBV27 with TRBJ2-7, with 7 positions matching TRBD2. Germline CDR1 reads MNHEY; CDR2 reads SMNVEV (reference sequence). The J segment lost 0 bases and the V segment lost 5 bases, leaving 4 bases of the junction unmatched. This CDR3 contains 14 residues. The CDR3 reads CASSPLAASYEQYF. The CDR3 nucleotides read TGTGCCAGCAGTCCCCTAGCGGCCTCCTACGAGCAGTACTTC.

V usage is TRBV30 and J usage is TRBJ2-5, with D possibly being TRBD1 (5 bases). Deletions cut 4 bases from V and 5 bases from J, with 11 bases between. The CDR3 spans 12 residues. Germline V gives CDR1 GTSNPN, CDR2 SVGIG (reference sequence). Here the CDR3 DNA reads TGTGCCTGGACAGGGAATCTGGAGACCCAGTACTTC. It is translated as CAWTGNLETQYF.

The rearrangement uses TRBV5-6 and TRBJ2-4; D gene uncertain. The CDR3 sequence is 16 residues long. The V gene lost 4 bases and the J gene lost 0 bases, with 14 bases spanning the gap. Looked up from germline, CDR1 is SGHDT and CDR2 is YYEEEE. This CDR3 reads CASSVGPPIAKNIQYF. CDR3 nucleotide sequence: TGTGCCAGCAGCGTGGGTCCCCCGATAGCCAAAAACATTCAGTACTTC.

The chain is built from TRBV28 and TRBJ2-7; D is undetermined. V gave up 2 bases and J gave up 2 bases, with 10 bases separating them. The CDR3 is 14 residues long. Per germline, CDR1 MDHEN and CDR2 SYDVKM. CDR3 in amino acids: CASSLSRFTYEQYF. CDR3 bases: TGTGCCAGCAGTTTAAGCAGGTTTACCTACGAGCAGTACTTC.

The CDR3: CARSPEQYEQYF. In DNA form, the CDR3 reads TGTGCCAGGTCCCCCGAGCAGTACGAGCAGTACTTC. This chain uses TRBV19 with TRBJ2-7, with D uncertain. The CDR3 is 12 residues long. Trimming removed 9 bases from V and 4 bases from J, with 13 bases in between. Germline lookup yields CDR1 LNHDA and CDR2 SQIVND (reference sequence).

This clone came up a few times. The chain has TRBV19 and TRBJ2-3; TRBD2 aligns across 7 bases. This CDR3 comprises 12 residues. Looked up from germline, CDR1 is LNHDA and CDR2 is SQIVND (reference sequence). Trimming cost V 5 bases and J 8 bases; bases outside gene matches: 4. The CDR3 protein is CASSEGLITQYF. CDR3 in DNA: TGTGCCAGTAGTGAGGGACTAATTACGCAGTATTTT. The whole variable domain, filled in from reference TRBV19 and TRBJ2-3, reads DGGITQSPKYLFRKEGQNVTLSCEQNLNHDAMYWYRQDPGQGLRLIYYSQIVNDFQKGDIAEGYSVSREKKESFPLTVTSAQKNPTAFYLCASSEGLITQYFGPGTRLTVL.

The V and J genes are TRBV27 and TRBJ2-7; TRBD2 agrees at 7 bases. CDR3 length: 17 amino acids. Unmatched junction bases numbered 16, after V lost 4 bases and J lost 4 bases. CDR1 MNHEY and CDR2 SMNVEV come from the germline V gene (reference sequence). For the CDR3, the DNA is TGTGCCAGCAGTTCCCATCGTAGACTAGCAGATTCGTACGAGCAGTACTTC. It encodes CASSSHRRLADSYEQYF.

The chain recombines TRBV19 with TRBJ1-5; D perhaps matches TRBD1 (6 bases). V gave up 6 bases and J gave up 1 base, with 16 bases separating them. The CDR3 runs to 16 residues. Germline lookup yields CDR1 LNHDA and CDR2 SQIVND (reference sequence). DNA for the CDR3: TGTGCCAGTAGGGGTCAGGGGTCCAGGAGCAATCAGCCCCAGCATTTT. It translates to CASRGQGSRSNQPQHF.

The V call is TRBV2, the J call TRBJ2-5; the match to TRBD2 covers 7 bases. Germline V gene lookup returns CDR1 SNHLY and CDR2 FYNNEI. The CDR3 has 12 residues. Unmatched junction bases numbered 5, after V lost 9 bases and J lost 4 bases. The CDR3 nucleotides are TGTGCCAGTGGGGCGGGAGTAGAGACCCAGTACTTC. Protein product: CASGAGVETQYF.

This chain uses TRBV7-9 with TRBJ2-3, with D uncertain. Deletions cut 0 bases from V and 7 bases from J, with 8 bases between. The CDR3 runs 13 residues. Germline CDR1 and CDR2: SEHNR and FQNEAQ (reference sequence). The CDR3 bases are TGTGCCAGCAGCTTAGCGCACCCAAATACGCAGTATTTT. It encodes CASSLAHPNTQYF.

The table lists this clone with a count of one. The V gene is TRBV7-2, the J gene TRBJ2-3, with 8 nucleotides matching TRBD1. The CDR3 extends over 15 amino acids. Germline V gene lookup returns CDR1 SGHTA and CDR2 FQGNSA. V lost 0 bases and J lost 6; bases outside the gene matches: 5. This chain's CDR3 is CASSLAAGGLDTQYF. Written as DNA, the CDR3 is TGTGCCAGCAGCTTAGCCGCAGGGGGCTTGGATACGCAGTATTTT.

The J gene is TRBJ2-7, the V gene TRBV7-2, with no clear D. Trimming pared 4 bases from V and 0 bases from J, leaving 13 bases between. The CDR3 totals 15 residues. Germline lookup yields CDR1 SGHTA and CDR2 FQGNSA. The CDR3 reads CASSSGPISSYEQYF. Written as DNA, the CDR3 is TGTGCCAGCAGCTCCGGCCCTATAAGCTCCTACGAGCAGTACTTC. Complete variable domain (other parts from reference TRBV7-2 and TRBJ2-7): GAGVSQSPSNKVTEKGKDVELRCDPISGHTALYWYRQSLGQGLEFLIYFQGNSAPDKSGLPSDRFSAERTGGSVSTLTIQRTQQEDSAVYLCASSSGPISSYEQYFGPGTRLTVT.

The chain joins TRBV6-5 to TRBJ2-5, with 9 positions matching TRBD1. J gave up 1 base and V 1 base, and 4 bases lay outside the gene matches. Per the germline V gene, CDR1 is MNHEY and CDR2 is SVGAGI. The CDR3 loop spans 16 amino acids. For the CDR3, the DNA is TGTGCCAGCAGTTACTACGGGACAGGGTCCCAAGAGACCCAGTACTTC. It yields the protein CASSYYGTGSQETQYF.

This clone was seen at least ten times. J is TRBJ2-7 and V is TRBV6-1; tentative D call: TRBD2 (5 bases). Per the germline V gene, CDR1 is MNHNS and CDR2 is SASEGT. V was pared by 8 bases and J by 5 bases, with 13 bases between. This CDR3 comprises 12 residues. Here the CDR3 reads CASLRREHEQYF. The CDR3 DNA is TGTGCCAGCCTTCGACGGGAACACGAGCAGTACTTC.